This T cell receptor beta chain was identified during a study of cytomegalovirus exposure and HLA in healthy donors. Findings and limits, study-wide: Another analysis was done later, and it associated approximately 18,000 TCR beta sequences with HLA alleles at 0.05 false discovery rate. Most likely, a cluster of highly shared sequence variants arose as a sequencing artifact. It was shown in a later analysis that HLA-associated TCR beta chains were more clonally expanded than other, equally common chains.

The CDR3 is 13 residues long. The primer mix had 60 Vbeta and 13 Jbeta primers. This table comes from immunoSEQ multiplex PCR, and its TCRdb copy is limited to in-frame clones, with some not included. The sample includes some 130,000 clones, about 71% of them seen just once. To note about this clone: Its target is not known.

The source is an older woman in good health and CMV-seropositive. The rearrangement joins TRBV21-1 to TRBJ2-7; TRBD2, the table's D call, was not compared with the DNA. TRBV21-1 is a documented pseudogene. The sequencing input was PBMCs. The CDR3 DNA sequence: TGTGCCAGCACTCGGCGGGTACCCTACGAGCAGTACTTC. This gives the protein CASTRRVPYEQYF.